These 19 T cell receptor beta chains share one sample of origin, sequenced in a study of human T cells and chemical hapten exposure. Time point meaning: patch test 1, 2 weeks after DPC sensitization. Treatment given: therapeutic diphenylcyclopropenone sensitization with weekly scalp DPC. MiXCR, applied by TCRdb to the RACE reads, yields one record per CDR3 protein. The repertoire holds under 450,000 distinct CDR3 sequences, with more than 4.5% as singletons. Sequencing used whole blood, obtained in connection with sensitization to the hapten diphenylcyclopropenone (DPC). The receptor set was obtained from a woman between 50 and 59 years old with alopecia areata. Some clones in this sample may be carry-over from other donors' samples.

This chain connects TRBV2 to TRBJ1-1; no firm D call. CDR1 is SNHLY, CDR2 FYNNEI, per germline. The V and J ends lost 6 bases and 1 base respectively, with 9 bases between them. The CDR3 totals 13 residues. The CDR3 is CASRQSPNTEAFF. The CDR3 coding sequence is TGTGCCAGCAGGCAATCGCCGAACACTGAAGCTTTCTTT. The whole variable domain, filled in from reference TRBV2 and TRBJ1-1, reads EPEVTQTPSHQVTQMGQEVILRCVPISNHLYFYWYRQILGQKVEFLVSFYNNEISEKSEIFDDQFSVERPDGSNFTLKIRSTKLEDSAMYFCASRQSPNTEAFFGQGTRLTVV.

This clonotype was counted a few times. The chain employs TRBV5-1 and TRBJ2-7, with D possibly matching TRBD2 (7 bases). Trimming shortened V by 0 bases and J by 6 bases, and 16 bases separated the two germline ends. CDR1 SGHRS and CDR2 YFSETQ come from the germline V gene. CDR3 length: 15 amino acids. CDR3 protein: CASSLEGEGRAEQYF. The CDR3 nucleotides are TGCGCCAGCAGCTTGGAGGGGGAGGGCCGCGCCGAGCAGTACTTC.

This clonotype showed up many times. The CDR3 nucleotides read TGTGCCAGCAGCCCATCGCCTGACACTGAAGCTTTCTTT. Protein: CASSPSPDTEAFF. The rearrangement joins TRBV3-1 to TRBJ1-1; D not certain. From germline, CDR1 is LGHDT and CDR2 YNNKEL (reference sequence). V was cut by 4 bases and J by 3 bases, with 9 bases left in between. The CDR3 consists of 13 residues. Full variable domain (remainder filled in from reference TRBV3-1 and TRBJ1-1): DTAVSQTPKYLVTQMGNDKSIKCEQNLGHDTMYWYKQDSKKFLKIMFSYNNKELIINETVPNRFSPKSPDKAHLNLHINSLELGDSAVYFCASSPSPDTEAFFGQGTRLTVV.

This clonotype showed up many times. The chain uses TRBV29-1 and TRBJ2-1, with 13 bases aligning to TRBD2. CDR3 length: 14 residues. CDR1 SQVTM and CDR2 ANQGSEA come from the germline V gene. With V trimmed by 6 bases and J by 7 bases, 6 bases remained unmatched. CDR3 loop: CSVATSGRRNEQFF. The CDR3 nucleotides read TGCAGCGTGGCGACTAGCGGGAGGAGAAATGAGCAGTTCTTC.

This clonotype appeared a few times. The J gene is TRBJ2-3, the V gene TRBV14; 8 nucleotides align to TRBD2. CDR3 length: 17 amino acids. Germline V gene sequence: CDR1 SGHDN, CDR2 FVKESK. V lost 0 bases to trimming and J lost 4 bases; unmatched junction nucleotides: 9. The CDR3 loop is CASSQDLTGGPADTQYF. In DNA form, the CDR3 reads TGTGCCAGCAGCCAAGATTTAACGGGGGGGCCCGCAGATACGCAGTATTTT.

This clonotype was observed a handful of times. V gene TRBV28 combines with J gene TRBJ2-7; D call uncertain. The germline CDR1 and CDR2 sequences are MDHEN and SYDVKM. V lost 5 bases, J lost 6 bases, and 5 bases lay in between. The CDR3 covers 10 residues. CDR3 nucleotide sequence: TGTGCCAGCAGTCGTCGCGAGCAGTACTTC. Its translation: CASSRREQYF.

This clonotype has a handful of counts. This chain links TRBV7-2 with TRBJ1-3; 9 bases line up with TRBD1. Germline-derived CDR1 and CDR2 are SGHTA and FQGNSA. This CDR3 has 14 amino acids. J lost 8 bases, V lost 4 bases, and 6 bases had no gene match. In DNA form, the CDR3 reads TGTGCCAGCAGCTCCCCGGGACAGGGCGACACCATATATTTT. This sequence encodes CASSSPGQGDTIYF.

The rearrangement uses TRBV20-1 and TRBJ1-4, with D maybe TRBD1 (5 bases). V dropped 3 bases and J dropped 2 bases, with 16 bases sitting between them. This CDR3 has 16 residues. Germline CDR1 reads DFQATT; CDR2 reads SNEGSKA (reference sequence). The CDR3 here is CSASGRAFATNEKLFF. CDR3 nucleotide sequence: TGCAGTGCTAGTGGCAGGGCCTTTGCGACTAATGAAAAACTGTTTTTT.

The chain employs TRBV9 and TRBJ2-2; D is possibly TRBD1 or TRBD2 (5 bases each). Trimming took off 6 bases at V and 5 bases at J, with 17 bases between the two ends. Germline V gene sequence: CDR1 SGDLS, CDR2 YYNGEE. The CDR3 loop spans 15 amino acids. For the CDR3, the DNA is TGTGCCAGCACCCCCGGGACCCTTGTGACCGGGGAGCTGTTTTTT. Protein: CASTPGTLVTGELFF.

This clonotype was counted at least ten times. The chain is built from TRBV7-3 and TRBJ2-5, with 8 bases fitting TRBD1. This CDR3 has 13 amino acids. Germline V gene lookup returns CDR1 SGHTA and CDR2 FQGTGA. Losses at the gene ends were 5 bases for V and 6 bases for J; bases not matched to a gene: 5. The chain's CDR3 is CASSQDREKTQYF. CDR3 nucleotide sequence: TGTGCCAGCAGCCAGGACAGGGAGAAGACCCAGTACTTC.

The sample holds many counts of this clonotype. The CDR3 nucleotides read TGTGCCAGCAGCTTTTATTCTCAGGGCGGTTTCTATGGCTACACCTTC. This sequence encodes CASSFYSQGGFYGYTF. The chain recombines TRBV5-6 with TRBJ1-2, with D maybe TRBD1 (5 bases). The CDR3 totals 16 residues. CDR1 is SGHDT, CDR2 YYEEEE, per germline. V lost 2 bases and J lost 4, with 18 bases in between. Using reference TRBV5-6 and TRBJ1-2 for the parts outside the CDR3, the full variable domain is DAGVTQSPTHLIKTRGQQVTLRCSPKSGHDTVSWYQQALGQGPQFIFQYYEEEERQRGNFPDRFSGHQFPNYSSELNVNALLLGDSALYLCASSFYSQGGFYGYTFGSGTRLTVV.

This clonotype was counted a few times. This chain uses TRBV20-1 with TRBJ1-4; D not resolved. The CDR3 length is 11 residues. CDR1 is DFQATT, CDR2 SNEGSKA, per germline (reference sequence). DNA of the CDR3: TGCAGGGGGAGGGCCGATGAAAAACTGTTTTTT. It yields the protein CRGRADEKLFF.

There are many counts of this clonotype. The rearrangement links TRBV6-5 to TRBJ2-7; the match to TRBD1 covers 7 bases. The CDR3 is made up of 14 amino acids. Germline trimming cut 5 bases from V and 0 bases from J; bases unmatched to any gene: 4. CDR1 and CDR2 (germline): MNHEY, SVGAGI. CDR3 protein: CASSVRDSSYEQYF. The DNA for the CDR3 is TGTGCCAGCAGTGTCCGGGACAGCTCCTACGAGCAGTACTTC.

The chain employs TRBV20-1 and TRBJ1-5; 7 bases align to TRBD1. CDR3 length equals 16 residues. Trimming took 3 bases from V and 4 from J; bases not matched to a gene: 12. Germline assignment: CDR1 DFQATT and CDR2 SNEGSKA (reference sequence). The CDR3 DNA follows: TGCAGTGCTAGTGAGCTAGGGGGCCCTCCTAATCAGCCCCAGCATTTT. Residues: CSASELGGPPNQPQHF.

This clonotype was seen at least ten times. This chain links TRBV5-1 with TRBJ2-3; 11 nucleotides line up with TRBD2. The CDR3 covers 15 residues. CDR1 and CDR2 from the germline V gene are SGHRS and YFSETQ. After removal of 3 bases from V and 2 bases from J, the junction contained 2 bases not matched to a gene. As DNA, the CDR3 is TGCGCCAGCAGCTCTAGCGGGAGGCTCACAGATACGCAGTATTTT. It is translated as CASSSSGRLTDTQYF.

The genes are TRBV7-2 and TRBJ1-1; 8 nucleotides match TRBD1. The V and J ends lost 5 bases and 8 bases, in that order; junction bases with no gene match: 4. CDR3 length: 12 amino acids. Germline values: CDR1 SGHTA, CDR2 FQGNSA. CDR3 in amino acids: CASSLQGEEAFF. Written as DNA, the CDR3 is TGTGCCAGCAGCCTACAGGGGGAAGAAGCTTTCTTT.

This clonotype was seen a handful of times. V and J are TRBV28 and TRBJ2-7, with D tentatively TRBD1 (5 bases). The CDR3 has 15 residues. Germline loops: CDR1 MDHEN, CDR2 SYDVKM. Trimming took off 3 bases at V and 3 bases at J, with 15 bases between the two ends. In nucleotides, the CDR3 is TGTGCCAGCAGTTTTAGGGGCCGGACGGGCTACGAGCAGTACTTC. Translation: CASSFRGRTGYEQYF.

This clonotype was found many times. The chain joins TRBV12-3 or TRBV12-4 to TRBJ2-1; D perhaps matches TRBD2 (6 bases). V dropped 5 bases and J dropped 9 bases, with 20 bases sitting between them. CDR3 length: 15 residues. CDR3 DNA sequence: TGTGCCAGCAGTCCCCCGGGCAGGGAGGAAGGTGAGCAGTTCTTC. Its protein product is CASSPPGREEGEQFF.

CDR3 region: CASRGRRAANEQFF. CDR3 coding DNA: TGTGCCAGCAGGGGGCGGAGGGCCGCCAATGAGCAGTTCTTC. The chain carries TRBV2 and TRBJ2-1; perhaps TRBD2 as D (6 bases). Germline V gene lookup returns CDR1 SNHLY and CDR2 FYNNEI. The CDR3 is 14 residues long. The V end lost 6 bases, the J end lost 6 bases, and 15 bases lay between the germline ends.